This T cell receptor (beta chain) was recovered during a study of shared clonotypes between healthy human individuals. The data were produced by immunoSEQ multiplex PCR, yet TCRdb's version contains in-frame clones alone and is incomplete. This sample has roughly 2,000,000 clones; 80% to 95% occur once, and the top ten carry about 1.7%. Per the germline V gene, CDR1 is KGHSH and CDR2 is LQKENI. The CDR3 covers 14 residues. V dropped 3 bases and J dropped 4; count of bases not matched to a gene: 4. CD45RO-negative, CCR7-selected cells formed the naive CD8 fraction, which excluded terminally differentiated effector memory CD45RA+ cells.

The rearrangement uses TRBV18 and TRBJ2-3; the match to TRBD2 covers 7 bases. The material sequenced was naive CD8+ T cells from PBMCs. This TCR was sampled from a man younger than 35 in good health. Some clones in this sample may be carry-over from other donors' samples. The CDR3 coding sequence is TGTGCCAGCTCACCGCGGGAGCAGGCAGATACGCAGTATTTT. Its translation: CASSPREQADTQYF.